This T cell receptor beta chain came from a study of blood T cells in healthy people across ages. General observations from the study: The study could not conclusively compare naive and antigen-experienced cells, given its unsorted PBMCs. Diversity of TCR beta per million T cells declined in a roughly linear way with age.

The CDR3 consists of 16 residues. Trimming took off 1 base at V and 5 bases at J, with 17 bases between the two ends. CDR1 is LGHNA, CDR2 YSLEER, per germline. A J-beta primer mix and a sample-barcoded 5' primer were used in a second PCR of roughly 6 to 11 cycles. TCRdb reanalysed the 5' RACE reads using MiXCR and keeps one entry per CDR3 protein. The sample lists about 1.5 million distinct CDR3 sequences; 35% to 45% were seen once. Note on this clonotype: Its antigen is not identified.

The origin of this receptor is a woman aged 18-29 years in good health. Sequenced input: blood. V usage is TRBV4-3 and J usage is TRBJ1-1, with D tentatively TRBD1 (6 bases). The CDR3 region has the DNA TGCGCCAGCAGCCAAGTGGACAGCCGGATCGGAACTGAAGCTTTCTTT. As protein: CASSQVDSRIGTEAFF.